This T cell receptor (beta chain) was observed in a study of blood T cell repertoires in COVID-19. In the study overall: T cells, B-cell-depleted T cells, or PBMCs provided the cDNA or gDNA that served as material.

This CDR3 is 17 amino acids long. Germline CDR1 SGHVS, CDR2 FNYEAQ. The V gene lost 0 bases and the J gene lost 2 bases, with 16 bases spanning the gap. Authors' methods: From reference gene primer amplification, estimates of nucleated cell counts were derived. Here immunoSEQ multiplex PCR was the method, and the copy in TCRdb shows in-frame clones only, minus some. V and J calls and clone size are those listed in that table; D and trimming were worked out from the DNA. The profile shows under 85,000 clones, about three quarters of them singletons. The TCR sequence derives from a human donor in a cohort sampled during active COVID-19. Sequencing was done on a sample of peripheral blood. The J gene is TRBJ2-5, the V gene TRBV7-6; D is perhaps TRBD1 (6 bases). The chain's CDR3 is CASSLAGGRGPQETQYF. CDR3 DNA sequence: TGTGCCAGCAGCTTAGCTGGGGGCAGGGGCCCGCAAGAGACCCAGTACTTC.